This T cell receptor beta chain was captured by sequencing in a study of T cell repertoires in cytomegalovirus infection. At the level of the study: In the study, CMV epitopes included recently identified HLA-C-restricted and well-studied HLA-B-restricted ones. Public TCR beta signatures marked donors with CMV infection and the matching HLA. Study-level points and caveats: Clonotype analysis showed dominance of the ex vivo response by HLA-C-restricted CMV-specific TCR beta clonotypes. Carriers of CMV plus the relevant HLA were identified by cumulative public TCR beta family frequency.

This clonotype has more than one count but fewer than ten. The target antigen is unknown. Each CDR3 protein gets one entry after TCRdb re-called the reads with MiXCR. Among 570,000 or so distinct CDR3 sequences, just under 40% were seen once, and the ten largest hold about 48%. The CDR3 consists of 15 residues. Trimming removed 6 bases from V and 8 bases from J, with 19 bases in between. Looked up from germline, CDR1 is SGHAT and CDR2 is FQNNGV. This chain uses TRBV11-2 with TRBJ1-4, with D possibly being TRBD1 (6 bases). The source of this sequence is a human donor in good health (CMV status not recorded). Some clones in this sample may be carry-over from other donors' samples. Specimen: cultured PBMCs, collected from culture after CMV antigen stimulation. The CDR3 sequence is CASRSPGGRGEKLFF. The CDR3 DNA is TGTGCCAGCAGATCCCCCGGGGGGCGTGGAGAAAAACTGTTTTTT.